This T cell receptor (beta chain) is drawn from a study of beta chain features in type 1 diabetes. Whole-study findings and limits: Sequencing used cDNA, and cells with high TCR expression could therefore be over-represented.

Reverse transcribing all isolated RNA meant expressed TCRB transcripts were sequenced. Produced via immunoSEQ multiplex PCR; TCRdb's table is partial and in-frame only. The sample has under 450,000 clones, approximately 15% seen once; the top ten hold 0.03% to 0.04%. Each sorted fraction was over 95% pure. Details on this clone: As yet, its antigen is unknown.

Specimen: naive CD4+ T cells from blood. This clonotype was obtained from a man aged 30 to 39 in good health.

CDR3 nucleotide sequence: TGCGCCAGCAGTGAGTCTTCTACAGGGATGAGCGAAAAACTGTTTTTT. Translating it yields CASSESSTGMSEKLFF. The chain couples TRBV10-1 to TRBJ1-4; a weak D match, TRBD1 (6 bases). V shed 0 bases and J shed 8 bases, with 16 bases lying between them. CDR3 length equals 16 residues. Germline lookup yields CDR1 WNHNN and CDR2 SYGVQD (reference sequence).